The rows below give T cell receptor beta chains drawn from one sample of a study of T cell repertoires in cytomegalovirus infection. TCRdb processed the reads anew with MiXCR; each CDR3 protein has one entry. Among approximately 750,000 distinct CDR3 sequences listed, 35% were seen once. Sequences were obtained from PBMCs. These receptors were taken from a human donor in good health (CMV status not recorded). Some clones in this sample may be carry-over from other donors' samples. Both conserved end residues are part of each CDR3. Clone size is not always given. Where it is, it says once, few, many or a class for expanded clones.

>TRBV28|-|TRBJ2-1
CASSRGLNEQFF
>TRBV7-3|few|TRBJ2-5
CASSPTSGGVQETQYF
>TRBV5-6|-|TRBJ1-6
CASSLGPSNYNSPLHF
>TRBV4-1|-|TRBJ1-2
CASSQRDRTFYGYTF
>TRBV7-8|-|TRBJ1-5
CASSLGMGGNQPQHF
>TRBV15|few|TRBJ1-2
CATSRVGTDYGYTF
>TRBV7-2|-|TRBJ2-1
CAGSPRTSGRYNEQFF
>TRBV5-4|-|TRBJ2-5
CASSLRARAETQYF
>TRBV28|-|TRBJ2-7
CASSQPGLAGGEQYF
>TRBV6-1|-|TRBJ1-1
CASPPNRMNTEAFF
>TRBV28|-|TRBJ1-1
CASSLEWAEAFF
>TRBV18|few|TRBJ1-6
CASSPNSPGSDNSPLHF
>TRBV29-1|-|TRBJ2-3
CSAAGTSGMDTQYF
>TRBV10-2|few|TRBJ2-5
CASSESAGKGRGETQYF
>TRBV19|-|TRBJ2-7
CASSTEDRASGEQYF
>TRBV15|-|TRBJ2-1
CATCHPTGSDEQFF
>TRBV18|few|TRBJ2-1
CASSPGASGSYEQFF
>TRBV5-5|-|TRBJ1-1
CASSFLTANSEAFF
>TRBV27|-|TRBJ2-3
CASGGDWITDTQYF
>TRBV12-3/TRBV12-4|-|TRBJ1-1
CASSQGRATEAFF
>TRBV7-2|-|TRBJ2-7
CASSFSFYYHYF
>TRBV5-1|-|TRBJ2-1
CASSLGTSGIIYNEQFF
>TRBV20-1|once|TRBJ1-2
CSAPPQGLVYGYTF
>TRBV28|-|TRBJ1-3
CASSLLGTLHTGNTIYF
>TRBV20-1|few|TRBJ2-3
CSARGRAGRTDTQYF
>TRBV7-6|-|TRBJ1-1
CASSFGPAADRQEAFF
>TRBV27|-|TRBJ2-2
CASSSAGTGNTGELFF
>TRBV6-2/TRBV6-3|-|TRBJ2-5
CASSYSVAGEKETQYF
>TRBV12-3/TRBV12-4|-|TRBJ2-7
CASSFLRSYEQYF
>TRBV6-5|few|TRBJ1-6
CASSWGQYNSPLHF
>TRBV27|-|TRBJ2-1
CASSFRGELAGGRRSYNEQFF
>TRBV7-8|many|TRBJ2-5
CASSHPGLAGVRGETQYF
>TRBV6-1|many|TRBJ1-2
CASSEQGNYGYTF
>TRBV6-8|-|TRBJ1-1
CASSYADRKDTEAFF
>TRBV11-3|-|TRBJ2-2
CASSPGRGNTGELFF
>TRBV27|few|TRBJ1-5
CASSLSRAFNQPQHF
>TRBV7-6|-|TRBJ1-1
CASSLAGRNTETFF
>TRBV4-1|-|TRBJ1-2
CASSRPTRLGADYGYTF
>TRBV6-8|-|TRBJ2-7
CASSYGFYQQYF
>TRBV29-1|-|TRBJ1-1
CSVEWTTEAFF
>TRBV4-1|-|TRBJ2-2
CASSHNGGTGELFF
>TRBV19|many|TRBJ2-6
CASSIRTGRSGANVLTF
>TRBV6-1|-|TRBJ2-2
CASSERGGSFNTGELFF
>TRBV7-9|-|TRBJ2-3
CASSFRRADTQYF
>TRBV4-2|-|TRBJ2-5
CASSQEWVQETQYF
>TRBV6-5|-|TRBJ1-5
CASRRDSLNHPQHF
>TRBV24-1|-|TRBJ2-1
CATEGLAGLGGSYNEQFF
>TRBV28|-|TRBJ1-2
CASTLAPGDDRGYTF
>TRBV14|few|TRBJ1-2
CASSQTGAPDYGYTF
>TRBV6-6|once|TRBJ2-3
CASTEAFTDTQYF
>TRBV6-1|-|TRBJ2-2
CASSERAGGLFF
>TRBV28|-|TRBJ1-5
CASSRRGDRYNQPQHF
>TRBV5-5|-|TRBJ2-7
CSSSLGQLIFREQYF
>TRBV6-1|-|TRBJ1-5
CASTQDRTQPQHF
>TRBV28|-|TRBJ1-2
CASSLKPGYGYTF
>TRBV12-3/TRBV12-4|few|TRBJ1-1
CASSPQTGAFF
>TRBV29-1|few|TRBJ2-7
CSVDGGPYEQYF
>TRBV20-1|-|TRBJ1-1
CSASKAGGGAGAFF
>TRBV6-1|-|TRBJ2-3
CASSVGTSRDTQYF